This passage covers 16 T cell receptor beta chains from one sample sequenced in a study of T-cell memory formation after mild COVID-19. In TCRdb, the 5' RACE reads were re-called with MiXCR into one record per CDR3 protein. The sample has 190,000 or so distinct CDR3 sequences, about a fifth seen once. Sequencing was done on a sample of PBMCs or a T cell subset sorted from them (not recorded which). The receptors were sampled from an adult woman who had mild COVID-19 (a few samples of this study predate the infection). Cell type and time point are not known.

The sample holds a few counts of this clonotype. J is TRBJ1-2 and V is TRBV6-5; D gene ambiguous. Germline-derived CDR1 and CDR2 are MNHEY and SVGAGI. This CDR3 is built from 12 residues. The V end lost 6 bases, the J end lost 8 bases, and 13 bases lay between the germline ends. DNA of the CDR3: TGTGCCAGCAGAAAGGCTGGTCGGGGCTACACCTTC. It yields the protein CASRKAGRGYTF.

This clonotype was seen a handful of times. This chain connects TRBV7-8 to TRBJ1-4; TRBD1 matches at 7 bases. With 1 base clipped from V and 8 bases from J, the junction kept 13 bases outside the gene matches. This CDR3 has 17 residues. Germline V gene data show CDR1 as SGHVS and CDR2 as FQNEAQ. CDR3 region: CASSLEGGRGRGEKLFF. DNA for the CDR3: TGTGCCAGCAGCTTAGAGGGAGGAAGGGGGCGCGGCGAAAAACTGTTTTTT.

There are a few counts of this clonotype. V is TRBV7-3 and J is TRBJ2-3; 7 bases match TRBD1. V trimming: 10 bases; J trimming: 2 bases; junction bases outside the gene matches: 15. The V gene's germline CDR1 is SGHTA and CDR2 FQGTGA. The CDR3 is made up of 16 amino acids. CDR3 sequence (DNA): TGTGCCAACACCCGATGTATACAGGGGAACACAGATACGCAGTATTTT. Translated: CANTRCIQGNTDTQYF. The variable domain in full, completed from reference TRBV7-3 and TRBJ2-3, reads GAGVSQTPSNKVTEKGKYVELRCDPISGHTALYWYRQSLGQGPEFLIYFQGTGAADDSGLPNDRFFAVRPEGSVSTLKIQRTERGDSAVYLCANTRCIQGNTDTQYFGPGTRLTVL.

This chain links TRBV4-2 with TRBJ1-5; D unresolved. V was clipped by 0 bases and J by 0 bases, with 0 bases between them. Germline CDR1 and CDR2: LGHNA and YNFKEQ. The CDR3 is 13 residues long. The CDR3 loop is CASSQDSNQPQHF. The CDR3, as DNA: TGTGCCAGCAGCCAAGATAGCAATCAGCCCCAGCATTTT.

The rearrangement joins TRBV20-1 to TRBJ2-1; D not resolved. Per germline, CDR1 DFQATT and CDR2 SNEGSKA (reference sequence). The CDR3 has 12 amino acids. The V and J ends lost 0 bases and 10 bases respectively, with 10 bases between them. CDR3 in amino acids: CSAREGGAEQFF. The CDR3 nucleotides are TGCAGTGCTAGAGAGGGCGGTGCGGAGCAGTTCTTC.

V gene TRBV12-3 or TRBV12-4 combines with J gene TRBJ2-1; 9 bases align to TRBD2. The junction had 5 bases not matched to a gene; V was cut back by 6 bases and J by 2 bases. This CDR3 is 15 amino acids long. Written as DNA, the CDR3 is TGTGCCAGCAGCTCTATAGCGGGAGCCTACAATGAGCAGTTCTTC. Translating it yields CASSSIAGAYNEQFF.

This clonotype has a handful of counts. The V call is TRBV5-1, the J call TRBJ2-7; no firm D call. Germline values: CDR1 SGHRS, CDR2 YFSETQ. Between the trimmed V and J ends, which lost 0 bases and 0 bases, there was a span of 7 bases. The CDR3 is made up of 14 amino acids. CDR3 sequence reads: CASSLAPGSYEQYF. The CDR3, as DNA: TGCGCCAGCAGCTTGGCCCCCGGCTCCTACGAGCAGTACTTC.

The CDR3 is CATSVSRTDVWDRGQNEQFF. CDR3 coding DNA: TGTGCCACCAGTGTCTCCCGCACCGATGTATGGGACAGGGGGCAAAATGAGCAGTTCTTC. The rearrangement uses TRBV24-1 and TRBJ2-1; 12 positions match TRBD1. The trim removed 5 bases at V and 7 bases at J, leaving 20 bases unmatched. The CDR3 is 20 residues long. Germline values: CDR1 KGHDR, CDR2 SFDVKD.

The DNA of the CDR3 is TGTGCCAGCAGTTTCGAGGGCAGGGATGAATATGGCTACACCTTC. It encodes CASSFEGRDEYGYTF. The chain has TRBV12-3 or TRBV12-4 and TRBJ1-2; tentatively, D is TRBD1 (5 bases). This CDR3 region has 15 residues. The ends were cut back, 3 bases at V and 5 bases at J, with 16 bases in the middle.

This chain links TRBV5-6 with TRBJ2-7, with a weak D call TRBD2 (5 bases). The CDR3 spans 13 residues. Germline loops: CDR1 SGHDT, CDR2 YYEEEE. With 0 bases removed from V and 8 bases from J, the gap between germline ends came to 12 bases. In DNA, the CDR3 is TGTGCCAGCAGCTTGGGGCTAGCTCTACAGCAGTACTTC. This gives the protein CASSLGLALQQYF.

This chain links TRBV6-5 with TRBJ2-7; a weak D match, TRBD1 (6 bases). Trimming took 2 bases from V and 4 from J, leaving 12 bases between them. The length of the CDR3 is 14 residues. Germline assignment: CDR1 MNHEY and CDR2 SVGAGI. CDR3 region: CASSYVGQLYEQYF. CDR3 DNA sequence: TGTGCCAGCAGTTACGTAGGACAGCTATACGAGCAGTACTTC.

V and J are TRBV12-3 or TRBV12-4 and TRBJ1-5; maybe TRBD1 (6 bases). CDR3 length: 14 residues. The V and J ends lost 6 bases and 4 bases respectively, with 13 bases between them. CDR3 nucleotide sequence: TGTGCCAGCAGCTCCTCGCAGGGGAATCAGCCCCAGCATTTT. This codes for CASSSSQGNQPQHF.

The gene calls are TRBV19 and TRBJ2-4; possibly TRBD1 for D (6 bases). V lost 6 bases and J 4 bases, leaving 16 bases between the germline ends. The CDR3 runs to 15 residues. Germline loops: CDR1 LNHDA, CDR2 SQIVND (reference sequence). The CDR3 bases are TGTGCCAGTAGGGCCAACAGGGCGGATAAAAACATTCAGTACTTC. Protein sequence: CASRANRADKNIQYF. Full variable domain (remainder filled in from reference TRBV19 and TRBJ2-4): DGGITQSPKYLFRKEGQNVTLSCEQNLNHDAMYWYRQDPGQGLRLIYYSQIVNDFQKGDIAEGYSVSREKKESFPLTVTSAQKNPTAFYLCASRANRADKNIQYFGAGTRLSVL.

Ten or more counts support this clonotype. V and J are TRBV6-4 and TRBJ2-3; D unresolved. With 3 bases removed from V and 0 bases from J, the gap between germline ends came to 7 bases. The CDR3 totals 14 residues. Germline loops: CDR1 MRHNA, CDR2 SNTAGT. This CDR3 reads CASSEGRSTDTQYF. CDR3 nucleotide sequence: TGTGCCAGCAGTGAGGGTAGGAGCACAGATACGCAGTATTTT.

This clonotype has a count of ten or more. The chain couples TRBV27 to TRBJ1-2, with D perhaps matching TRBD1 (6 bases). Germline CDR1 and CDR2: MNHEY and SMNVEV (reference sequence). The CDR3 consists of 14 residues. The ends were cut back, 3 bases at V and 2 bases at J, with 10 bases in the middle. The CDR3 protein is CASSFGGENYGYTF. The CDR3 region has the DNA TGTGCCAGCAGTTTCGGGGGCGAAAACTATGGCTACACCTTC.

This clonotype was detected ten times or more. The chain combines TRBV6-6 with TRBJ2-5, with D tentatively TRBD2 (6 bases). The germline V gene has CDR1 MNHNY and CDR2 SVGAGI (reference sequence). Trimming took off 7 bases at V and 2 bases at J, with 11 bases between the two ends. This CDR3 is built from 13 residues. Written as DNA, the CDR3 is TGTGCCAGCACAATAGCGGATCAAGAGACCCAGTACTTC. It translates to CASTIADQETQYF.